This T cell receptor (beta chain) comes out of a study of graft-versus-host responses after intestinal transplantation. Study in general: Multivisceral, liver-intestinal, or isolated intestinal grafts went to recipients. All of the recipients had induction that used anti-thymocyte globulin, then tacrolimus and steroids for approximately 3 years.

For this clone: Its target is not known.

V dropped 5 bases and J dropped 5; count of bases not matched to a gene: 11. CDR3 length equals 14 residues. Looked up from germline, CDR1 is SQVTM and CDR2 is ANQGSEA. TCRdb keeps only in-frame clones here, not all; method: immunoSEQ multiplex PCR. The data contain some 88,000 clones, under 95% of them singletons. This TCR derives from a human donor who received an intestinal transplant. V usage is TRBV29-1 and J usage is TRBJ1-2, with 7 bases that match TRBD1. The sample consisted of unstimulated CD8+ T cells sorted from spleen or lymph node cells, taken before intestinal transplant. The chain's CDR3 is CSVLATGTEYGYTF. Here the CDR3 DNA reads TGCAGCGTTCTCGCCACCGGGACAGAATATGGCTACACCTTC.